Here is one T cell receptor (beta chain) with its context. Its antigen is not known. CDR3 length: 14 amino acids. Germline assignment: CDR1 SGHRS and CDR2 YFSETQ. Trimming took off 0 bases at V and 8 bases at J, with 12 bases between the two ends. Healthy adults negative for HIV, lacking recent acute infections or vaccinations, served as donors. This sample is drawn from a study of shared clonotypes between healthy human individuals. Study-level points and caveats: Non-shared clonotypes were found to have lower generation probabilities than the clonotypes that were shared by all four of the sorted-subset donors.

Here immunoSEQ multiplex PCR was the method, and the copy in TCRdb shows in-frame clones only, minus some. The top ten clones hold approximately 0.35% of a sample with around 2.5 million clones, 80% to 95% of them seen once. Sequencing used naive CD4+ T cells from PBMCs. Subset specified: CD45RA+ positively selected. The genes are TRBV5-1 and TRBJ2-4; a possible D gene is TRBD2 (5 bases). The receptor comes from a man aged 18 to 35 in good health. Some clones in this sample may be carry-over from other donors' samples. CDR3 amino acids: CASSLADGVDIQYF. CDR3 DNA sequence: TGCGCCAGCAGCTTGGCCGACGGGGTGGACATTCAGTACTTC.